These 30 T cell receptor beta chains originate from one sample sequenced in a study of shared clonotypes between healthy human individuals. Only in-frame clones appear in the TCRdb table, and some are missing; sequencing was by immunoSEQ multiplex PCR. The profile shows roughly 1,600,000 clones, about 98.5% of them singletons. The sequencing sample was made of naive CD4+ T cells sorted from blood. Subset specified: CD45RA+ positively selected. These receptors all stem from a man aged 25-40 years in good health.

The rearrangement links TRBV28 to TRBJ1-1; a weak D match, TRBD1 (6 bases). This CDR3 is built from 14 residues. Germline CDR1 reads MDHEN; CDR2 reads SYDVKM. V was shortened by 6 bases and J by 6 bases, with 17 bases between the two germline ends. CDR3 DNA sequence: TGTGCCAGCAGCCCCCCGGACAGTTACGCTGAAGCTTTCTTT. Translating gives CASSPPDSYAEAFF.

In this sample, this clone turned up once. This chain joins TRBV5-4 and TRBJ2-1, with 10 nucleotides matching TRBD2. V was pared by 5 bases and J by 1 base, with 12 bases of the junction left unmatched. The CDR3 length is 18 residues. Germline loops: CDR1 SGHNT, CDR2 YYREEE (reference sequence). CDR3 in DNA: TGTGCCAGCAGTTCCCCATCTAGCGGGAGTTTTTCCTACAATGAGCAGTTCTTC. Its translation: CASSSPSSGSFSYNEQFF.

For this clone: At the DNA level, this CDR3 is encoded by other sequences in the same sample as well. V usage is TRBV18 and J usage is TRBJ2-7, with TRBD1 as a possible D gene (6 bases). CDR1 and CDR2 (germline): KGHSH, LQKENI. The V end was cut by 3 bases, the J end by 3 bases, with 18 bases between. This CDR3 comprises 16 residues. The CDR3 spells CASSPGLAGVSYEQYF. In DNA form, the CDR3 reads TGTGCCAGCTCACCGGGCCTGGCAGGGGTCAGCTACGAGCAGTACTTC.

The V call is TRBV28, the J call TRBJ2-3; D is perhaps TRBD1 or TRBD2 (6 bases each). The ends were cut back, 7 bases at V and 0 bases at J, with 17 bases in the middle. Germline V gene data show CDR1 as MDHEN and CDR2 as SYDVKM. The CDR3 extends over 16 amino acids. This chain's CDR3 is CASIQGGRASTDTQYF. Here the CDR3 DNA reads TGTGCCAGCATCCAAGGGGGGCGTGCTAGCACAGATACGCAGTATTTT.

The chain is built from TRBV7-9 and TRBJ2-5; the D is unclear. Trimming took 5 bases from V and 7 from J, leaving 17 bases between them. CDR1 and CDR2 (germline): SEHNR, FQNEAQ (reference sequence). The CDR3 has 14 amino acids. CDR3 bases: TGTGCCAGCAGCCACCCGGGCAGTTACAGGACCCAGTACTTC. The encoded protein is CASSHPGSYRTQYF.

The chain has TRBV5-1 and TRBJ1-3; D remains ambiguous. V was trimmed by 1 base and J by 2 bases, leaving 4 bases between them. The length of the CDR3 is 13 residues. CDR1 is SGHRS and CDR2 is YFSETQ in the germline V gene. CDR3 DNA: TGCGCCAGCAGCTTGACCCCTGGAAACACCATATATTTT. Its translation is CASSLTPGNTIYF.

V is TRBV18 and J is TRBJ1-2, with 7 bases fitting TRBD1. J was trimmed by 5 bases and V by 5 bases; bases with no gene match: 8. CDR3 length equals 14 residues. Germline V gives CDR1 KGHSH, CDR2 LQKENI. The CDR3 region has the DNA TGTGCCAGCTCAGGGGAGACAGGGATGTATGGCTACACCTTC. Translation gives CASSGETGMYGYTF. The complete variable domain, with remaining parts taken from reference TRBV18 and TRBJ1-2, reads NAGVMQNPRHLVRRRGQEARLRCSPMKGHSHVYWYRQLPEEGLKFMVYLQKENIIDESGMPKERFSAEFPKEGPSILRIQQVVRGDSAAYFCASSGETGMYGYTFGSGTRLTVV.

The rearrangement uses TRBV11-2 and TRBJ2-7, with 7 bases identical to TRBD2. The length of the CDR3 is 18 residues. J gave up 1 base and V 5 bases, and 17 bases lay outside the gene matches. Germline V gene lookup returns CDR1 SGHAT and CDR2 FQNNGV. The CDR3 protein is CASSLTLRSGNRSYEQYF. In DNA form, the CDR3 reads TGTGCCAGCAGCCTAACACTACGGAGCGGGAATCGGTCCTACGAGCAGTACTTC. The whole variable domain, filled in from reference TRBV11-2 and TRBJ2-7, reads EAGVAQSPRYKIIEKRQSVAFWCNPISGHATLYWYQQILGQGPKLLIQFQNNGVVDDSQLPKDRFSAERLKGVDSTLKIQPAKLEDSAVYLCASSLTLRSGNRSYEQYFGPGTRLTVT.

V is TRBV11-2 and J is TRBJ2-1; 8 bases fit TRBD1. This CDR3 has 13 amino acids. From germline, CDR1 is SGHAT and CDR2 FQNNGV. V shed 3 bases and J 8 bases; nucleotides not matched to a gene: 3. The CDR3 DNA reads TGTGCCAGCAGCTTGGACAGGGAACATGAGCAGTTCTTC. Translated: CASSLDREHEQFF.

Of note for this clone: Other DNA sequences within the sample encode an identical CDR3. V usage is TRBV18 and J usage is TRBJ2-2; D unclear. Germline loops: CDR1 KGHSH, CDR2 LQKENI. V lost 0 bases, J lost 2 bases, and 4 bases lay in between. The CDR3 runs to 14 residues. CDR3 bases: TGTGCCAGCTCACCACCACTAAACACCGGGGAGCTGTTTTTT. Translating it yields CASSPPLNTGELFF.

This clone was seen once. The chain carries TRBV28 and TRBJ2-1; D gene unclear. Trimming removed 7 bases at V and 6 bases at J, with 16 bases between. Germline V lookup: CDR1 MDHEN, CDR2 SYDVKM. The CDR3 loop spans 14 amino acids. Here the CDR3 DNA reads TGTGCCAGCAACCCGCCCCCTATATTCAATGAGCAGTTCTTC. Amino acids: CASNPPPIFNEQFF.

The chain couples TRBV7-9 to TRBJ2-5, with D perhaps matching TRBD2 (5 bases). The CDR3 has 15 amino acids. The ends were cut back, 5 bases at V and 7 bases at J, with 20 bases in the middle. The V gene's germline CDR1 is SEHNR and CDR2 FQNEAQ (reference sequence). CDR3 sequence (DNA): TGTGCCAGCAGCCCGGACGGAGGAAACTCGCGGACCCAGTACTTC. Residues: CASSPDGGNSRTQYF.

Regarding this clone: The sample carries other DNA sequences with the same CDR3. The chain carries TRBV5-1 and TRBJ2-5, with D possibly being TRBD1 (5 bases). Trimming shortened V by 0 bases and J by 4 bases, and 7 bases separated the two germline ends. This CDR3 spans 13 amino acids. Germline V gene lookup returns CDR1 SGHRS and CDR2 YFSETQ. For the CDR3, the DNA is TGCGCCAGCAGCTTGGGACAGACAGAGACCCAGTACTTC. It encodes CASSLGQTETQYF.

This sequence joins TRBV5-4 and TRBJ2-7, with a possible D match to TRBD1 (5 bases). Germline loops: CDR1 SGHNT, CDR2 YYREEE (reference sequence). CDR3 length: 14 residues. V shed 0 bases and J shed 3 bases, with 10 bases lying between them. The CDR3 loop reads CASSLASQGYEQYF. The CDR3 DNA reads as TGTGCCAGCAGCTTGGCATCTCAGGGCTACGAGCAGTACTTC.

The CDR3 DNA follows: TGTGCCAGCAGCTTGGTCTTAGGGACTAGCGGGAGGACGTACAATGAGCAGTTCTTC. Protein sequence: CASSLVLGTSGRTYNEQFF. The V call is TRBV5-6, the J call TRBJ2-1; 15 nucleotides line up with TRBD2. V was clipped by 0 bases and J by 4 bases; unmatched bases: 8. Germline V gene sequence: CDR1 SGHDT, CDR2 YYEEEE. The CDR3 is made up of 19 amino acids. The full variable domain, its missing parts supplied by reference TRBV5-6 and TRBJ2-1, is DAGVTQSPTHLIKTRGQQVTLRCSPKSGHDTVSWYQQALGQGPQFIFQYYEEEERQRGNFPDRFSGHQFPNYSSELNVNALLLGDSALYLCASSLVLGTSGRTYNEQFFGPGTRLTVL.

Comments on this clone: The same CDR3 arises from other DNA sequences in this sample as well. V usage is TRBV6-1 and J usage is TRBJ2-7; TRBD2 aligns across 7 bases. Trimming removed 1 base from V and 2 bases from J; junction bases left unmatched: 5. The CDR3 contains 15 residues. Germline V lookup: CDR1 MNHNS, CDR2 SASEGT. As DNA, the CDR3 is TGTGCCAGCAGTGAAGGGGGCGGGAGTACCTACGAGCAGTACTTC. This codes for CASSEGGGSTYEQYF.

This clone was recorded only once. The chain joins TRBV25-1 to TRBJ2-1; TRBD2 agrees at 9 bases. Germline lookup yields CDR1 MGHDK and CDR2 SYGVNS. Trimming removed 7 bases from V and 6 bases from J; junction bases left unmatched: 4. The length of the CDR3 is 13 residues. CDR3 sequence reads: CASTRAGGNEQFF. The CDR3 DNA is TGTGCCAGCACTCGAGCGGGAGGCAATGAGCAGTTCTTC.

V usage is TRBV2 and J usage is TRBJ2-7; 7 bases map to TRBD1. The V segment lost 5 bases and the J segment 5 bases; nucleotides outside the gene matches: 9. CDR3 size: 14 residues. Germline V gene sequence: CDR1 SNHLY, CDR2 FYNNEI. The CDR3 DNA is TGTGCCAGCAGTTTAGAGACAGGGCACCACGAGCAGTACTTC. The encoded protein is CASSLETGHHEQYF.

The CDR3 is CASGSGLYEQYF. The CDR3 DNA sequence: TGCGCCAGCGGGTCGGGGCTCTACGAGCAGTACTTC. This sequence joins TRBV5-1 and TRBJ2-7; either TRBD1 or TRBD2 may fit D (5 bases each). V was cut by 7 bases and J by 3 bases, with 11 bases left in between. CDR3 length: 12 amino acids. CDR1 SGHRS and CDR2 YFSETQ come from the germline V gene.

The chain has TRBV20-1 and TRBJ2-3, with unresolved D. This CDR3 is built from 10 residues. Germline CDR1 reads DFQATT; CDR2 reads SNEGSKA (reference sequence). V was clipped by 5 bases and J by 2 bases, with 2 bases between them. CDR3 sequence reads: CSAYTDTQYF. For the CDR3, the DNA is TGCAGTGCTTACACAGATACGCAGTATTTT.

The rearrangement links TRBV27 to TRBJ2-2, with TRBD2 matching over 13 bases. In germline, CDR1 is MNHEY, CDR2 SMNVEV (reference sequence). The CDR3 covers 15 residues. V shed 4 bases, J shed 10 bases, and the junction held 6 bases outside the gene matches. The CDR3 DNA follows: TGTGCCAGCAGTTCCGGACTAGCGGGAGAGGTGGAGCTGTTTTTT. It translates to CASSSGLAGEVELFF.

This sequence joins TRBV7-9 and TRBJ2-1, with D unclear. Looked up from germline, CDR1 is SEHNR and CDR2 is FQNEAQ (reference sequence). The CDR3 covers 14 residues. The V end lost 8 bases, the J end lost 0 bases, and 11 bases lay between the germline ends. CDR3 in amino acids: CASPSPISYNEQFF. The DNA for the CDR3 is TGTGCCAGCCCGTCCCCAATCTCCTACAATGAGCAGTTCTTC.

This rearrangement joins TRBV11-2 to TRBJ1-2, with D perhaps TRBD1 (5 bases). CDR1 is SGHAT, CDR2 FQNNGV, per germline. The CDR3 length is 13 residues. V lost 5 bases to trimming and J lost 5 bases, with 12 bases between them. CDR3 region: CASSPAWGYGYTF. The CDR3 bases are TGTGCCAGCAGCCCCGCTTGGGGGTATGGCTACACCTTC.

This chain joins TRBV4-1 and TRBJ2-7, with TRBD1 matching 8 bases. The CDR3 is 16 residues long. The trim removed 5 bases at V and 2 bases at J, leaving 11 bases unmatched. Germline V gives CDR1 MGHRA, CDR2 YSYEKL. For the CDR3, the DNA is TGCGCCAGCAGCGTGGAGGCAGGGGGCGATACCTACGAGCAGTACTTC. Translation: CASSVEAGGDTYEQYF.

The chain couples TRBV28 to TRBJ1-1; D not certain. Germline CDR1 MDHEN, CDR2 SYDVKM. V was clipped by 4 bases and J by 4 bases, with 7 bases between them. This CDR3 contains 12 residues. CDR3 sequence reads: CASSSGLTEAFF. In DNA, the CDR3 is TGTGCCAGCAGTTCCGGTCTCACTGAAGCTTTCTTT.

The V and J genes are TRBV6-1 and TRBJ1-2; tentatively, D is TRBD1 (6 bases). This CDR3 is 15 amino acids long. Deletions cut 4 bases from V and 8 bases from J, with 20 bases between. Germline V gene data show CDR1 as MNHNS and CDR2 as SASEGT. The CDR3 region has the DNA TGTGCCAGCAGTGGAAGGGACGCGGGGGGCGAGGGCTACACCTTC. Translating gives CASSGRDAGGEGYTF.

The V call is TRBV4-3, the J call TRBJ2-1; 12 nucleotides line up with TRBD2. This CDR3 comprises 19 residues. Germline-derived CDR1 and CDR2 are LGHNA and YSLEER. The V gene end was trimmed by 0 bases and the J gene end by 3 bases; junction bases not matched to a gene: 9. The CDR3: CASSQDETSGSVNYNEQFF. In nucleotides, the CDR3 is TGCGCCAGCAGCCAAGATGAGACTAGCGGGAGTGTCAACTACAATGAGCAGTTCTTC.

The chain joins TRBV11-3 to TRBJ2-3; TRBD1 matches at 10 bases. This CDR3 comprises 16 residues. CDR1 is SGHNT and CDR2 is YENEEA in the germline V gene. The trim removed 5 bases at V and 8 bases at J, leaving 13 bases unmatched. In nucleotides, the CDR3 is TGTGCCAGCAGCGCTTCATCCGGGACAGGGGAACGTACGCAGTATTTT. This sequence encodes CASSASSGTGERTQYF.

Here the CDR3 DNA reads TGTGCCAGCAGTCTGAGTCGGGGGATCGAGCAGTACTTC. As protein: CASSLSRGIEQYF. The rearrangement joins TRBV28 to TRBJ2-7; D may be TRBD2 (6 bases). Germline V gene lookup returns CDR1 MDHEN and CDR2 SYDVKM. With 5 bases removed from V and 6 bases from J, the gap between germline ends came to 14 bases. The CDR3 has 13 amino acids. The full variable domain, rest sourced from reference TRBV28 and TRBJ2-7, is DVKVTQSSRYLVKRTGEKVFLECVQDMDHENMFWYRQDPGLGLRLIYFSYDVKMKEKGDIPEGYSVSREKKERFSLILESASTNQTSMYLCASSLSRGIEQYFGPGTRLTVT.

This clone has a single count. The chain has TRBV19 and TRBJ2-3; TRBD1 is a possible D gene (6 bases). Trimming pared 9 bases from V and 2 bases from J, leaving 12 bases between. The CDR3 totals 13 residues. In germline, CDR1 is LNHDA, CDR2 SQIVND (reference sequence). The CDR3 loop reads CASKQGYTDTQYF. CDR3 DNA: TGTGCCAGCAAACAGGGATACACAGATACGCAGTATTTT.